The present TCR beta chain was sequenced within a study of cytomegalovirus exposure and HLA in healthy donors. Study observations and caveats: Reportedly, cytomegalovirus status was diagnosed with high sensitivity and specificity.

CDR3 length: 20 residues. Germline lookup yields CDR1 MNHEY and CDR2 SMNVEV (reference sequence). The V and J ends lost 1 base and 0 bases respectively, with 24 bases between them. Only one count was recorded for this clone. Its antigen is still unknown. A multiplex PCR was run with 60 Vbeta primers and 13 Jbeta primers. Original processing methods: An analysis that came later counted 60 million to 80 million unique TCR beta chains, approximately 10 million shared. Sequencing was performed with immunoSEQ multiplex PCR; in TCRdb, only in-frame clones are kept and a portion is missing. Clone size and the V and J calls come from that table; the DNA yielded D and trimming. The sample lists more than 95,000 clones; about 10% were seen once.

The chain has TRBV27 and TRBJ2-5; D perhaps matches TRBD2 (5 bases). The sample was PBMCs. The receptor's source is a man aged 25-45 years in good health and CMV-seronegative. CDR3 in amino acids: CASSLYFRPVGSSDQETQYF. The CDR3 DNA follows: TGTGCCAGCAGTTTATACTTCAGGCCCGTGGGGAGTTCGGACCAAGAGACCCAGTACTTC.